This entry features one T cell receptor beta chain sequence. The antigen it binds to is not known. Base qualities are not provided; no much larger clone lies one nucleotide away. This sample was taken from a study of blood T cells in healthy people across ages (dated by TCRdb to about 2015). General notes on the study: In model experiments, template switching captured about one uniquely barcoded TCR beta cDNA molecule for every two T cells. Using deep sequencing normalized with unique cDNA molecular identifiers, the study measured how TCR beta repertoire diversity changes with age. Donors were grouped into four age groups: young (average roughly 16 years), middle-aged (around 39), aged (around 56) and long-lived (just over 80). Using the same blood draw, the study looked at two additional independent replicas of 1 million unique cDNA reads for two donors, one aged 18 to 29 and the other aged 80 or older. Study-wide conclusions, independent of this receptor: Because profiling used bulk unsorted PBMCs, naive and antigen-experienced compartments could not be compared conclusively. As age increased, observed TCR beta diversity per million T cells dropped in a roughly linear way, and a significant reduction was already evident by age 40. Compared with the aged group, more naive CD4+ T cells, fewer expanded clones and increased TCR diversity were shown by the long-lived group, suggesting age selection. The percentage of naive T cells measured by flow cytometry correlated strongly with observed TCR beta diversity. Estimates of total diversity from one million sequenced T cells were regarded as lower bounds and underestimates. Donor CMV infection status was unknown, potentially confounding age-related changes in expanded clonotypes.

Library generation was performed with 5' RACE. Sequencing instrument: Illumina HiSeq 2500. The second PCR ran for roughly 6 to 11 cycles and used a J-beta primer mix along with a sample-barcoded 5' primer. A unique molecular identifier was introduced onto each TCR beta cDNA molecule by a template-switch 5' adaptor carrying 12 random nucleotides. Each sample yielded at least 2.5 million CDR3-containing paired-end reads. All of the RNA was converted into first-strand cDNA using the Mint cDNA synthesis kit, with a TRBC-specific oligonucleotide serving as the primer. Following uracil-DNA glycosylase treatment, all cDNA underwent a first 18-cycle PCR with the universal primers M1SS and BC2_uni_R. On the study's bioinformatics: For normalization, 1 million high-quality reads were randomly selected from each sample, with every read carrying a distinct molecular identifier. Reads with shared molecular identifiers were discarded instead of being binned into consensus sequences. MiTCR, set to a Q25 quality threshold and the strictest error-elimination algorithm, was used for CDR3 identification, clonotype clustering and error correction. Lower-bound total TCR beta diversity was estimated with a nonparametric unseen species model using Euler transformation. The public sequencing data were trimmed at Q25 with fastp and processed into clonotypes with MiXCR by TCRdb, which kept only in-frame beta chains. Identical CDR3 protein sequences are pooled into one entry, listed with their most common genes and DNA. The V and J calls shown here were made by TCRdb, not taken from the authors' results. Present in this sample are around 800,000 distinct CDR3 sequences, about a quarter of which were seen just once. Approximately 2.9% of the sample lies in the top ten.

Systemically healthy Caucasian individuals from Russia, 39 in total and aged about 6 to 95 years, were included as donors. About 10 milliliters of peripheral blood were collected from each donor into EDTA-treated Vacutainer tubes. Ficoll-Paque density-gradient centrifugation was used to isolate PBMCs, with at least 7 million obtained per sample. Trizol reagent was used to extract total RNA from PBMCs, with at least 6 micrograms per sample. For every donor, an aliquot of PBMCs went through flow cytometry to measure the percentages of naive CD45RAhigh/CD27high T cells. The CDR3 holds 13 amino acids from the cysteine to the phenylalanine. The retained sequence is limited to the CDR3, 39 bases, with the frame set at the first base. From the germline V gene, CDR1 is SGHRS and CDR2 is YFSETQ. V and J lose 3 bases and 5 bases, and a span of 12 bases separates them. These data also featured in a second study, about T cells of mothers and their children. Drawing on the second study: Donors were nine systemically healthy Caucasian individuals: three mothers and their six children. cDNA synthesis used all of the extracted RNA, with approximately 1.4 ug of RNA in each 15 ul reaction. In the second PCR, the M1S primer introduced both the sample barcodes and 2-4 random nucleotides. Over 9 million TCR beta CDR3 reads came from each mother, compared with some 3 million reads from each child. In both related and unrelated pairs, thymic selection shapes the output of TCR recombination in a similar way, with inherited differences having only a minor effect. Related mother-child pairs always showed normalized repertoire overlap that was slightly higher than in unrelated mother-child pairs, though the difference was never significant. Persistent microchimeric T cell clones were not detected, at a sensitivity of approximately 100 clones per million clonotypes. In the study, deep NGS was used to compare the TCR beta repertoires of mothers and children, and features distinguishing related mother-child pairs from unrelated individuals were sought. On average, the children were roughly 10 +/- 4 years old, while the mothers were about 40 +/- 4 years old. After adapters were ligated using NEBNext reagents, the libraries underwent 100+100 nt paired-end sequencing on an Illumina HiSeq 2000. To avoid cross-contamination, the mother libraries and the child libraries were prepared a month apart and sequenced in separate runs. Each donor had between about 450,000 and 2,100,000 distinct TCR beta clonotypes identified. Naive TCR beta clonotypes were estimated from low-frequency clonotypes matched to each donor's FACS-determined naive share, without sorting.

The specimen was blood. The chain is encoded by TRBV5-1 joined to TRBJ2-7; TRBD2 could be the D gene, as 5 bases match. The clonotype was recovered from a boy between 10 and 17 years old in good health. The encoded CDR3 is CASSWEPPNEQYF. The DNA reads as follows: TGCGCCAGCAGCTGGGAGCCCCCCAACGAGCAGTACTTC.